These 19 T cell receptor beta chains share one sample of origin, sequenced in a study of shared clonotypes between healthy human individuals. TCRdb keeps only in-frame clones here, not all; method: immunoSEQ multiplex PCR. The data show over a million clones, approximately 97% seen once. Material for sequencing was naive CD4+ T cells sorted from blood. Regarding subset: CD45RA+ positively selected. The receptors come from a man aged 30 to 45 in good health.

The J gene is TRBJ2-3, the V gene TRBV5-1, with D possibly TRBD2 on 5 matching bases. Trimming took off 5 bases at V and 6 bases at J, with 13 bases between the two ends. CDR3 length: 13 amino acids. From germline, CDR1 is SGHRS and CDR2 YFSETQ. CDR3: CASRGSGPDTQYF. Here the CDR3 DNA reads TGCGCCAGCAGGGGAAGCGGCCCCGATACGCAGTATTTT. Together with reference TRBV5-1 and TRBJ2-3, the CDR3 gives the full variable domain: KAGVTQTPRYLIKTRGQQVTLSCSPISGHRSVSWYQQTPGQGLQFLFEYFSETQRNKGNFPGRFSGRQFSNSRSEMNVSTLELGDSALYLCASRGSGPDTQYFGPGTRLTVL.

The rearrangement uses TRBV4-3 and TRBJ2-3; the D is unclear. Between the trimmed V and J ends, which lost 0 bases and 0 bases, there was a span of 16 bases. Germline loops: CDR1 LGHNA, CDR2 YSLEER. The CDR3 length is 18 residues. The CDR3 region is CASSQDLFRGSSTDTQYF. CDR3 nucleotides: TGCGCCAGCAGCCAAGATCTGTTCCGCGGCTCTAGCACAGATACGCAGTATTTT.

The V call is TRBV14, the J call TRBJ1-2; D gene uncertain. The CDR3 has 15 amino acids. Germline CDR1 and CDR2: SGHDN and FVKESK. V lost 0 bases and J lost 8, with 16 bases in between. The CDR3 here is CASSQESGRIRGYTF. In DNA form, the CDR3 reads TGTGCCAGCAGCCAAGAATCAGGACGAATCAGGGGCTACACCTTC.

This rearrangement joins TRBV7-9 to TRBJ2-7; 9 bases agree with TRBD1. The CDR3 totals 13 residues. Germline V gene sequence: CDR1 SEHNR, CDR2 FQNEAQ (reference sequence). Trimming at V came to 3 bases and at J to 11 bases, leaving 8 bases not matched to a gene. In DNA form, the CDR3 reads TGTGCCAGCAGCTTTTCCGGGACAGGGTTTGAGTACTTC. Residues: CASSFSGTGFEYF.

CDR3 in amino acids: CASSLRLAGGGNEQFF. CDR3 sequence (DNA): TGCGCCAGCAGCCTCCGACTAGCGGGAGGGGGGAATGAGCAGTTCTTC. The genes are TRBV5-1 and TRBJ2-1; 14 bases are shared with TRBD2. This CDR3 is 16 amino acids long. V gave up 4 bases and J gave up 7 bases; unmatched junction bases: 7. Germline CDR1 reads SGHRS; CDR2 reads YFSETQ.

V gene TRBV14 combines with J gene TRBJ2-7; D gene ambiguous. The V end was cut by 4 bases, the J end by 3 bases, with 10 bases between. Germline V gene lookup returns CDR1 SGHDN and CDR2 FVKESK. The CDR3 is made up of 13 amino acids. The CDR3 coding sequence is TGTGCCAGCAGCCCCGGCGTCCTCTACGAGCAGTACTTC. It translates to CASSPGVLYEQYF.

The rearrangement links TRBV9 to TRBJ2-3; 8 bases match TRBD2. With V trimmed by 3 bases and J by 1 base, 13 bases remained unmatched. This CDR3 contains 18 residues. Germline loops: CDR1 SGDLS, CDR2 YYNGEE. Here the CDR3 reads CASSATARLAYRTDTQYF. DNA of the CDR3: TGTGCCAGCAGCGCAACGGCAAGACTAGCGTACCGCACAGATACGCAGTATTTT. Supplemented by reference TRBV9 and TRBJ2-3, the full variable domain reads DSGVTQTPKHLITATGQRVTLRCSPRSGDLSVYWYQQSLDQGLQFLIQYYNGEERAKGNILERFSAQQFPDLHSELNLSSLELGDSALYFCASSATARLAYRTDTQYFGPGTRLTVL.

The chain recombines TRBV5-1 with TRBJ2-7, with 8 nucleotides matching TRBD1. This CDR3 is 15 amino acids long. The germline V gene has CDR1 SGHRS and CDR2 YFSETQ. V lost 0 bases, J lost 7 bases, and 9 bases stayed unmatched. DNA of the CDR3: TGCGCCAGCAGCTTGGACCGACAGGGGCTTGGTGAGCAGTACTTC. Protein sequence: CASSLDRQGLGEQYF.

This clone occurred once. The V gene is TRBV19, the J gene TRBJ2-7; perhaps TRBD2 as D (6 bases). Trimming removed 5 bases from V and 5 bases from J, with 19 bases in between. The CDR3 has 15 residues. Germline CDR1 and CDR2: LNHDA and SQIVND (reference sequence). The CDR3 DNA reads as TGTGCCAGTAGTGGCCGGGACTGGTTTAGAGACGAGCAGTACTTC. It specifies CASSGRDWFRDEQYF.

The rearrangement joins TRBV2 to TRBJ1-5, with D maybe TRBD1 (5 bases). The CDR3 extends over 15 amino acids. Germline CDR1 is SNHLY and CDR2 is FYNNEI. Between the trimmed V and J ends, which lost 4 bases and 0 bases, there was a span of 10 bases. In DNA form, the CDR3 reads TGTGCCAGCAGTGGAGACAGATATAGCAATCAGCCCCAGCATTTT. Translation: CASSGDRYSNQPQHF.

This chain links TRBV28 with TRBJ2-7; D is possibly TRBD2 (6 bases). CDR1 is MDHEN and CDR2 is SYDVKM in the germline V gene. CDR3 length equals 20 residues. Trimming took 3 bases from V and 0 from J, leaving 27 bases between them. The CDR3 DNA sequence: TGTGCCAGCAGTTTGCCAGGCCCTTGGGGTAGCGGATACTCCTCCTACGAGCAGTACTTC. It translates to CASSLPGPWGSGYSSYEQYF.

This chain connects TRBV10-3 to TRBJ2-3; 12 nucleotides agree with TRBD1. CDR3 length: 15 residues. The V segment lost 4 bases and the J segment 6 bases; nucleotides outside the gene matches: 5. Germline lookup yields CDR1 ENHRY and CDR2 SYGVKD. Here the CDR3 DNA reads TGTGCCATCAGTGGGGGACAGGGGGCAACGGATACGCAGTATTTT. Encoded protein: CAISGGQGATDTQYF.

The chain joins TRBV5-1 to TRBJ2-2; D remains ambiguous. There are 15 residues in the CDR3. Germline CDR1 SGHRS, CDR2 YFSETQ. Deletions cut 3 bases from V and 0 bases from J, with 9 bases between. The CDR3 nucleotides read TGCGCCAGCAGCTATACCGGACCGAACACCGGGGAGCTGTTTTTT. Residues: CASSYTGPNTGELFF.

The CDR3 sequence: CASSFPPGGQVVTGELFF. The CDR3 nucleotides are TGTGCCAGCAGTTTCCCGCCGGGGGGACAGGTGGTCACCGGGGAGCTGTTTTTT. This chain links TRBV28 with TRBJ2-2; possible D gene TRBD1, 8 bases. The germline V gene encodes CDR1 MDHEN and CDR2 SYDVKM. The CDR3 has 18 amino acids. The germline V and J ends were trimmed by 3 bases and 4 bases, with 21 bases remaining between them.

The CDR3 region is CASSFSVAGLNNEQFF. For the CDR3, the DNA is TGCGCCAGCAGCTTCTCTGTAGCGGGGCTTAACAATGAGCAGTTCTTC. The chain employs TRBV5-1 and TRBJ2-1; 8 bases match TRBD2. J gave up 5 bases and V 2 bases, and 9 bases lay outside the gene matches. Germline values: CDR1 SGHRS, CDR2 YFSETQ. The CDR3 extends over 16 amino acids.

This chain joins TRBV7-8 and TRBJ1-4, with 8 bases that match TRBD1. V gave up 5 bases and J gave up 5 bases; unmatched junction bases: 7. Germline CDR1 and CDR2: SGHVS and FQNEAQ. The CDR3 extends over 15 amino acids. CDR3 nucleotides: TGTGCCAGCAGCATAAGGACAGGGTACAATGAAAAACTGTTTTTT. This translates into CASSIRTGYNEKLFF. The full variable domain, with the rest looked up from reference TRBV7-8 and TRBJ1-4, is GAGVSQSPRYKVAKRGQDVALRCDPISGHVSLFWYQQALGQGPEFLTYFQNEAQLDKSGLPSDRFFAERPEGSVSTLKIQRTQQEDSAVYLCASSIRTGYNEKLFFGSGTQLSVL.

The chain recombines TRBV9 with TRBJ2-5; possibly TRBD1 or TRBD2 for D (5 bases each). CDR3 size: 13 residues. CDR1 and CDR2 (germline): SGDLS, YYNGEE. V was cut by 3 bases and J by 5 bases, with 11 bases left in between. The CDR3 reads CASSEMGTETQYF. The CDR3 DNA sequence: TGTGCCAGCAGCGAAATGGGGACGGAGACCCAGTACTTC.

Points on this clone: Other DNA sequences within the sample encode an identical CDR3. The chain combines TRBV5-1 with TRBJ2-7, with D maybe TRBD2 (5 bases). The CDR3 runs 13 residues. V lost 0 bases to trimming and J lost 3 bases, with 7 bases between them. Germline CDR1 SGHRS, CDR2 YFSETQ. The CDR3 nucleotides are TGCGCCAGCAGCTTGGTAGCGAGCTACGAGCAGTACTTC. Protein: CASSLVASYEQYF.

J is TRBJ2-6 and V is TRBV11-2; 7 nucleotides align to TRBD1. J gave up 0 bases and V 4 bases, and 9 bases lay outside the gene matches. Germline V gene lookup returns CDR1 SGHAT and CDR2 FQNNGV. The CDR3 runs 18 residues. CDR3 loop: CASSSLQGVGSGANVLTF. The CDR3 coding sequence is TGTGCCAGCAGCTCCCTTCAGGGGGTAGGCTCTGGGGCCAACGTCCTGACTTTC. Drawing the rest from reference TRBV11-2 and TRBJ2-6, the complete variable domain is EAGVAQSPRYKIIEKRQSVAFWCNPISGHATLYWYQQILGQGPKLLIQFQNNGVVDDSQLPKDRFSAERLKGVDSTLKIQPAKLEDSAVYLCASSSLQGVGSGANVLTFGAGSRLTVL.